The 14 T cell receptor beta chains below all came from one sample that was sequenced in a study of breast tumors, draining lymph nodes, adjacent tissues. Axillary draining lymph nodes of breast cancer patients supplied the node samples. Each CDR3 protein is one row after TCRdb ran MiXCR on the multiplex PCR reads. The table records over 150,000 distinct CDR3 sequences, 30% to 35% of them present only once. Material: axillary lymph node tissue. The source of these receptors is a female donor with breast cancer. Some clones in this sample may be carry-over from other donors' samples.

V usage is TRBV9 and J usage is TRBJ2-1; D is perhaps TRBD1 or TRBD2 (6 bases each). The V end lost 4 bases, the J end lost 3 bases, and 17 bases lay between the germline ends. Germline CDR1 SGDLS, CDR2 YYNGEE. The CDR3 is 16 residues long. The CDR3 is CASSTAAGQVYNEQFF. CDR3 DNA: TGTGCCAGCAGCACGGCGGCGGGACAAGTCTACAATGAGCAGTTCTTC.

This clonotype appeared many times. V usage is TRBV6-5 and J usage is TRBJ2-7; D uncertain. Germline lookup yields CDR1 MNHEY and CDR2 SVGAGI. The CDR3 consists of 14 residues. V lost 0 bases to trimming and J lost 2 bases, with 8 bases between them. The CDR3 sequence is CASSYSSGPYEQYF. DNA for the CDR3: TGTGCCAGCAGTTACTCCTCCGGCCCCTACGAGCAGTACTTC.

This clonotype was detected many times. As DNA, the CDR3 is TGTGCCAGCAGGGTAACAGGGGCTGGAAACACCATATATTTT. Protein: CASRVTGAGNTIYF. J is TRBJ1-3 and V is TRBV6-5; 7 bases line up with TRBD1. V shed 6 bases, J shed 2 bases, and the junction held 4 bases outside the gene matches. Looked up from germline, CDR1 is MNHEY and CDR2 is SVGAGI. CDR3 length: 14 residues.

Turning to this clonotype: This may come from a read error, since a much larger clone is one base off. The chain joins TRBV5-8 to TRBJ2-1; 7 bases agree with TRBD1. This CDR3 contains 14 residues. Trimming took 1 base from V and 10 from J; bases not matched to a gene: 8. Germline assignment: CDR1 SGHTS and CDR2 YDEGEE. CDR3 residues: CASSLRGGPWEQFF. CDR3 bases: TGTGCCAGCAGCTTGAGAGGGGGCCCGTGGGAGCAGTTCTTC.

This chain links TRBV7-2 with TRBJ1-1, with TRBD1 matching 8 bases. The CDR3 extends over 13 amino acids. After removal of 4 bases from V and 4 bases from J, the junction contained 2 bases not matched to a gene. The germline gives CDR1 SGHTA, CDR2 FQGNSA. The CDR3 region has the DNA TGTGCCAGCAGCTCGGGACAGGTCACTGAAGCTTTCTTT. Encoded protein: CASSSGQVTEAFF.

The rearrangement joins TRBV11-3 to TRBJ1-3, with unresolved D. CDR1 SGHNT and CDR2 YENEEA come from the germline V gene. This CDR3 spans 12 amino acids. The germline V and J ends were trimmed by 5 bases and 1 base, with 3 bases remaining between them. The DNA of the CDR3 is TGTGCCAGCAGCGCTTCTGGAAACACCATATATTTT. This translates into CASSASGNTIYF. Variable domain in full (rest from reference TRBV11-3 and TRBJ1-3): EAGVVQSPRYKIIEKKQPVAFWCNPISGHNTLYWYLQNLGQGPELLIRYENEEAVDDSQLPKDRFSAERLKGVDSTLKIQPAELGDSAVYLCASSASGNTIYFGEGSWLTVV.

Regarding this clonotype: This could be a read error, since a much larger clone is one nucleotide away. Likely a read error: the CDR3 ends without its conserved phenylalanine or tryptophan. V usage is TRBV20-1 and J usage is TRBJ1-2; D gene uncertain. This CDR3 comprises 10 residues. Per the germline V gene, CDR1 is DFQATT and CDR2 is SNEGSKA (reference sequence). V lost 6 bases to trimming and J lost 8 bases, with 10 bases between them. CDR3 protein: CSAPELGYTS. CDR3 nucleotides: TGCAGTGCCCCCGAGTTGGGCTACACCTCC.

At least ten counts were recorded for this clonotype. This rearrangement joins TRBV24-1 to TRBJ1-2, with a weak D call TRBD1 (5 bases). The CDR3 spans 13 residues. Germline V gene data show CDR1 as KGHDR and CDR2 as SFDVKD. Trimming left V 1 base short and J 6 bases short, with 8 bases between. As DNA, the CDR3 is TGTGCCACCAGTGATTTAGAGGGGAATGGCTACACCTTC. It codes for CATSDLEGNGYTF.

The V gene is TRBV12-3 or TRBV12-4, the J gene TRBJ1-5; 9 bases map to TRBD1. V was clipped by 6 bases and J by 7 bases; unmatched bases: 10. This CDR3 is built from 15 residues. DNA for the CDR3: TGTGCCAGCAGAAGGGGGACAGGGAAGGGCCAGCCCCAGCATTTT. Amino acids: CASRRGTGKGQPQHF.

This clonotype was seen ten or more times. The chain has TRBV6-1 and TRBJ2-7, with 9 bases lining up with TRBD1. J lost 0 bases, V lost 6 bases, and 6 bases had no gene match. Germline V gene data show CDR1 as MNHNS and CDR2 as SASEGT. The CDR3 sequence is 15 residues long. CDR3 sequence reads: CASRQGARGSYEQYF. The CDR3, as DNA: TGTGCCAGCAGACAGGGGGCGCGGGGCTCCTACGAGCAGTACTTC.

About this clonotype itself: A much larger clonotype is one base distant, so this may be a read error. The rearrangement links TRBV7-2 to TRBJ2-3; D possibly corresponds to TRBD2 (6 bases). This CDR3 is 14 amino acids long. Germline V gene sequence: CDR1 SGHTA, CDR2 FQGNSA. CDR3 DNA: TGTGCCAGCGGCTTAGGGACTCTCACAGATACGCAGTATTTT. Protein product: CASGLGTLTDTQYF. The whole variable domain, filled in from reference TRBV7-2 and TRBJ2-3, reads GAGVSQSPSNKVTEKGKDVELRCDPISGHTALYWYRQSLGQGLEFLIYFQGNSAPDKSGLPSDRFSAERTGGSVSTLTIQRTQQEDSAVYLCASGLGTLTDTQYFGPGTRLTVL.

This clonotype occurred many times. The chain couples TRBV4-1 to TRBJ1-2, with D possibly being TRBD1 (5 bases). Germline CDR1 reads MGHRA; CDR2 reads YSYEKL. CDR3 length: 14 amino acids. V was trimmed by 1 base and J by 4 bases, leaving 10 bases between them. In nucleotides, the CDR3 is TGCGCCAGCAGCCAAGGAGGGGCCACCTATGGCTACACCTTC. Translation: CASSQGGATYGYTF.

The chain recombines TRBV7-1 with TRBJ2-1; 11 nucleotides match TRBD2. TRBV7-1 is filed as an ORF, its function uncertain. The length of the CDR3 is 17 residues. J gave up 7 bases and V 2 bases, and 10 bases lay outside the gene matches. CDR3 DNA: TGTGCCAGCAGCTCACCTCCGGGGCTAGCGGGAGGTAATGAGCAGTTCTTC. The encoded protein is CASSSPPGLAGGNEQFF.

This clonotype showed up many times. The chain joins TRBV5-1 to TRBJ2-1; 12 bases fit TRBD2. Germline CDR1 SGHRS, CDR2 YFSETQ. V was clipped by 2 bases and J by 7 bases; unmatched bases: 10. The CDR3 spans 17 residues. The CDR3 here is CASSFVASGTSGNEQFF. The CDR3 coding sequence is TGCGCCAGCAGCTTCGTCGCTAGTGGGACTAGCGGGAATGAGCAGTTCTTC.